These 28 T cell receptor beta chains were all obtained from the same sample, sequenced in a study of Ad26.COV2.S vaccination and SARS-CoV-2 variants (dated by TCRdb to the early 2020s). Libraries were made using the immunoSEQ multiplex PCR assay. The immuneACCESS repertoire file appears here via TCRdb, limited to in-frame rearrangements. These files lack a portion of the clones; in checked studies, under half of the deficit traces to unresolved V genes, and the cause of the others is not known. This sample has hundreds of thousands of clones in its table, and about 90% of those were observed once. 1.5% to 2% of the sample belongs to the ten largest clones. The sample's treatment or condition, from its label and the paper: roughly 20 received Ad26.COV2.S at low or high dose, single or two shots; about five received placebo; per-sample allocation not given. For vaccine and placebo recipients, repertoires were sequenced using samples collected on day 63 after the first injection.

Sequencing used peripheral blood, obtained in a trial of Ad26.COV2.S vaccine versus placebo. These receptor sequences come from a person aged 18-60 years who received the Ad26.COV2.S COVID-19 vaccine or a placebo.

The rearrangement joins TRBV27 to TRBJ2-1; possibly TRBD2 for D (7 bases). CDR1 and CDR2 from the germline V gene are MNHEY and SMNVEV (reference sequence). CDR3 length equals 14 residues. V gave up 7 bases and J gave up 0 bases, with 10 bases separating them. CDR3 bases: TGTGCCAGCAAGGGGGGGGCCTCCTACAATGAGCAGTTCTTC. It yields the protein CASKGGASYNEQFF.

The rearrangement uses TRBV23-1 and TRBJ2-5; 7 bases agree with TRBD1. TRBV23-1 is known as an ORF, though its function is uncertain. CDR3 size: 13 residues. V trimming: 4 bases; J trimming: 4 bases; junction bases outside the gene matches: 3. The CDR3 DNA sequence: TGCGCCAGCAGTCTGGGACAGACAGAGACCCAGTACTTC. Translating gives CASSLGQTETQYF.

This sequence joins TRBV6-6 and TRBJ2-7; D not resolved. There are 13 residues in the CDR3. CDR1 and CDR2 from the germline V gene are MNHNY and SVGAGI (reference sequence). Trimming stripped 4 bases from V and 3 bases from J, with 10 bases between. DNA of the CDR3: TGTGCCAGCAGTTCACAAGTTCTCTACGAGCAGTACTTC. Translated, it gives CASSSQVLYEQYF.

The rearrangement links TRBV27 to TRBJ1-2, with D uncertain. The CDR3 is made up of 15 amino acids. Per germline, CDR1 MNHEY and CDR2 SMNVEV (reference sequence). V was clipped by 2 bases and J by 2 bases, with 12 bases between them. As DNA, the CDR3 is TGTGCCAGCAGTTTACTGGGTCAGGCCAACTATGGCTACACCTTC. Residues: CASSLLGQANYGYTF.

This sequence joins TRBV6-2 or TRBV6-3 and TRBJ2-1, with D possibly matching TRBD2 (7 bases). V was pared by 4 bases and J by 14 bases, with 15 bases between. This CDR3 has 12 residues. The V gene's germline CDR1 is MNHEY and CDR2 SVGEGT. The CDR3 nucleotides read TGTGCCAGCAGTTTCGCCGGGGGGCTAAAGTTCTTC. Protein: CASSFAGGLKFF.

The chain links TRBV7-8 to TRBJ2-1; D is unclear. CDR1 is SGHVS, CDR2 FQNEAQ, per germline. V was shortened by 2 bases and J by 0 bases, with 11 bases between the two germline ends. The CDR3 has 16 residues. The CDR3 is CASSLRETLSYNEQFF. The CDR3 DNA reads TGTGCCAGCAGCTTAAGGGAAACCCTCTCCTACAATGAGCAGTTCTTC.

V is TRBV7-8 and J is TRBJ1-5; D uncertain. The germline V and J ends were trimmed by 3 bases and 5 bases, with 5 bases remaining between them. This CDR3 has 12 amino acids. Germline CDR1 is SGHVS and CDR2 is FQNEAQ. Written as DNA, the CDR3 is TGTGCCAGCAGCTTTAGGGATCAGCCCCAGCATTTT. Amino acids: CASSFRDQPQHF. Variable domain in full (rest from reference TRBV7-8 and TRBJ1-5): GAGVSQSPRYKVAKRGQDVALRCDPISGHVSLFWYQQALGQGPEFLTYFQNEAQLDKSGLPSDRFFAERPEGSVSTLKIQRTQQEDSAVYLCASSFRDQPQHFGDGTRLSIL.

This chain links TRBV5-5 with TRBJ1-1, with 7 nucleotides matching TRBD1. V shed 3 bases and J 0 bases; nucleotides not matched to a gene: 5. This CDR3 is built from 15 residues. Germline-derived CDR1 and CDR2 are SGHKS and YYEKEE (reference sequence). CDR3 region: CASSSSGGMNTEAFF. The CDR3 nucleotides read TGTGCCAGCAGCTCTTCAGGGGGGATGAACACTGAAGCTTTCTTT.

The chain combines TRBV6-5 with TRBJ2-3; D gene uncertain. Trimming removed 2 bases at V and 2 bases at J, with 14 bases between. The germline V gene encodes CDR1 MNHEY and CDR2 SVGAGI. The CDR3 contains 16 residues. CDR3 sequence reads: CASSYTHSSLTDTQYF. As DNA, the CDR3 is TGTGCCAGCAGTTACACCCACAGCTCCCTCACAGATACGCAGTATTTT.

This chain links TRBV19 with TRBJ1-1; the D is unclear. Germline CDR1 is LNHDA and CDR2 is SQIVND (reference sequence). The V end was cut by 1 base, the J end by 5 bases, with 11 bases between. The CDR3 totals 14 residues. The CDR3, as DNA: TGTGCCAGTAGTATAGTCGGGGTTGGGACTGAAGCTTTCTTT. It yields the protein CASSIVGVGTEAFF.

The CDR3 sequence is CASRPGRYTGELFF. The CDR3 region has the DNA TGTGCCAGCAGGCCGGGTCGATACACCGGGGAGCTGTTTTTT. V is TRBV7-2 and J is TRBJ2-2, with D unresolved. Trimming took off 6 bases at V and 3 bases at J, with 11 bases between the two ends. There are 14 residues in the CDR3. Germline loops: CDR1 SGHTA, CDR2 FQGNSA.

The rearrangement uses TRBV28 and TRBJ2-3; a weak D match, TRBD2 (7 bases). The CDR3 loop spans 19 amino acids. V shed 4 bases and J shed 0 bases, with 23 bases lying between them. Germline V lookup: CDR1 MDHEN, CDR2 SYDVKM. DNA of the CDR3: TGTGCCAGCAGTTCATATAGGGGGTTAGCGGGTTATAGCACAGATACGCAGTATTTT. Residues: CASSSYRGLAGYSTDTQYF.

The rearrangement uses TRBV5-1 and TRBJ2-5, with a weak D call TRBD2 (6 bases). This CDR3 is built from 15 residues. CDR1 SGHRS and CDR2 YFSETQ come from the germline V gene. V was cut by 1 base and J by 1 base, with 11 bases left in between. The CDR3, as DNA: TGCGCCAGCAGCTTGATGGGGGGAATCCAAGAGACCCAGTACTTC. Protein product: CASSLMGGIQETQYF.

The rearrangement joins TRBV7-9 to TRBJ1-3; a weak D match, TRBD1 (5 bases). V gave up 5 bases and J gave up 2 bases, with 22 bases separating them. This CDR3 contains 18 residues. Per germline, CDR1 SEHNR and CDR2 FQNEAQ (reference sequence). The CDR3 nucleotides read TGTGCCAGCAGCCCAAAGGTTGGGACTGACCTAACTGGAAACACCATATATTTT. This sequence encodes CASSPKVGTDLTGNTIYF.

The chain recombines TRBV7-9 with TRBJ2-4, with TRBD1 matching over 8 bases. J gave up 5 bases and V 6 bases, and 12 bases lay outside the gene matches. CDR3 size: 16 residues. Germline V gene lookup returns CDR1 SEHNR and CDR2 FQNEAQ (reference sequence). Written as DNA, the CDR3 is TGTGCCAGCAGGCCGACGACCGGGACAGGACAAAACATTCAGTACTTC. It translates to CASRPTTGTGQNIQYF.

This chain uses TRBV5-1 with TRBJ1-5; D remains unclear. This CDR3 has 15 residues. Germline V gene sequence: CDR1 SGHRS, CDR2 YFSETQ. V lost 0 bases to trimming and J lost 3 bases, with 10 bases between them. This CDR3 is CASSLGAGDNQPQHF. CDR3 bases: TGCGCCAGCAGCTTGGGGGCAGGTGACAATCAGCCCCAGCATTTT. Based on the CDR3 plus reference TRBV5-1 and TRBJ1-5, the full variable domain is KAGVTQTPRYLIKTRGQQVTLSCSPISGHRSVSWYQQTPGQGLQFLFEYFSETQRNKGNFPGRFSGRQFSNSRSEMNVSTLELGDSALYLCASSLGAGDNQPQHFGDGTRLSIL.

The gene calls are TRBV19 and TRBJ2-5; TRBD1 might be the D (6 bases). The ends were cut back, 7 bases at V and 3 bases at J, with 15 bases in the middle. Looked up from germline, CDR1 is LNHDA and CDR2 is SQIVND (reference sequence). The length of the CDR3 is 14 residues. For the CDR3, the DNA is TGTGCCAGTACCGCCCGGACAGCTGAAGAGACCCAGTACTTC. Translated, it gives CASTARTAEETQYF.

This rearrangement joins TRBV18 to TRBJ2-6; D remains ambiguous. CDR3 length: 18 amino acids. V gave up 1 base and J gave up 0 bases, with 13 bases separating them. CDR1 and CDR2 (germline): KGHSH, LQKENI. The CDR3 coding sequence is TGTGCCAGCTCACCACTCACGATCAGGAGCTCTGGGGCCAACGTCCTGACTTTC. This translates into CASSPLTIRSSGANVLTF.

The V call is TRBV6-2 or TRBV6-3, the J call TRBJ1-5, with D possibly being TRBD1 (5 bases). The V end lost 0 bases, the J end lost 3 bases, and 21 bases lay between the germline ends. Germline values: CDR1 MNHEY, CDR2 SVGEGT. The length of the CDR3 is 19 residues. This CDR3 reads CASSYSKKVGLQYNQPQHF. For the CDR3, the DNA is TGTGCCAGCAGTTACTCGAAGAAAGTGGGACTACAGTACAATCAGCCCCAGCATTTT.

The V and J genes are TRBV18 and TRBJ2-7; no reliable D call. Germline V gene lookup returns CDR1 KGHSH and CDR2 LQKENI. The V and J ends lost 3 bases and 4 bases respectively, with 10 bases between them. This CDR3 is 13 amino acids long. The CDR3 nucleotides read TGTGCCAGCTCACCGAACTCCCCTTACGAGCAGTACTTC. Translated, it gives CASSPNSPYEQYF.

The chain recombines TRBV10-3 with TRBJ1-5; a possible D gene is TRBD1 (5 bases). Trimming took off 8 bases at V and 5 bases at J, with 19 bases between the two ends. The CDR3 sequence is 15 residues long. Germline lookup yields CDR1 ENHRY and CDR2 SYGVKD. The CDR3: CAIAHGGVGDQPQHF. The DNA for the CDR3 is TGTGCCATCGCGCATGGAGGGGTTGGAGATCAGCCCCAGCATTTT.

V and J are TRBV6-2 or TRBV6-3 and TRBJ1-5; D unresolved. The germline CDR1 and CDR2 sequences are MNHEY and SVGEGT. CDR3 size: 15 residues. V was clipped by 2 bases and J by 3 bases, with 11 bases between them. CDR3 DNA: TGTGCCAGCAGTTACGGCGGGGTTTCCAATCAGCCCCAGCATTTT. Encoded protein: CASSYGGVSNQPQHF.

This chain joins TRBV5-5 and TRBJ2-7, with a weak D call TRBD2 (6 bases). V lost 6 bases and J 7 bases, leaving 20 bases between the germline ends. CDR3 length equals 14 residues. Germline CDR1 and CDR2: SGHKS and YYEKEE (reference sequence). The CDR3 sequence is CASTTQIGGREQYF. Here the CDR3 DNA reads TGTGCCAGCACCACCCAAATCGGGGGTCGGGAGCAGTACTTC.

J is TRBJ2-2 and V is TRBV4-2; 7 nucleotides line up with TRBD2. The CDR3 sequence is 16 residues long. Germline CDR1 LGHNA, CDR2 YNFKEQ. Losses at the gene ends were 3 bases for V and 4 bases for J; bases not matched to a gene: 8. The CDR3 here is CASSQREQAGTGELFF. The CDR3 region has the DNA TGTGCCAGCAGCCAGCGGGAGCAGGCGGGCACCGGGGAGCTGTTTTTT.

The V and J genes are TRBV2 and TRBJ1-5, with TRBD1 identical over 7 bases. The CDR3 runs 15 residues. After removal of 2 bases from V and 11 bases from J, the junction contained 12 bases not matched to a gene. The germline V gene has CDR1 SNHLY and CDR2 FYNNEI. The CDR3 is CASSEPTGSWVAQHF. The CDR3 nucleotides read TGTGCCAGCAGTGAACCGACAGGGAGTTGGGTTGCCCAGCATTTT.

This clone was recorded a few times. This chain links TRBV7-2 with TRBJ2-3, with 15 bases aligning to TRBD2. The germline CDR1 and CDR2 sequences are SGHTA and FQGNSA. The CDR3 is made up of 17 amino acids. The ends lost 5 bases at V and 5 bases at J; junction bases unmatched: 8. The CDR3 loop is CASSPGLAGGPKDTQYF. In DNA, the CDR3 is TGTGCCAGCAGCCCCGGACTAGCGGGGGGGCCAAAAGATACGCAGTATTTT.

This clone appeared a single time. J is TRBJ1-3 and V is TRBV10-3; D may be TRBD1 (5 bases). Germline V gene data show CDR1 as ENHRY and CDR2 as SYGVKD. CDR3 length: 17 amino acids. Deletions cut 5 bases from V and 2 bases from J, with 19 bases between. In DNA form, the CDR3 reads TGTGCCATCAGTTTGGGGGTTCCCGGGGGAACTGGAAACACCATATATTTT. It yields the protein CAISLGVPGGTGNTIYF.

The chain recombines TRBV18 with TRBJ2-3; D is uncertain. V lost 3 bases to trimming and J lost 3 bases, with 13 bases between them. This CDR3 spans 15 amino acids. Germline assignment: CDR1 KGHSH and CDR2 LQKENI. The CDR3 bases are TGTGCCAGCTCACCCACTGCGGACGGAACAGATACGCAGTATTTT. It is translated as CASSPTADGTDTQYF.